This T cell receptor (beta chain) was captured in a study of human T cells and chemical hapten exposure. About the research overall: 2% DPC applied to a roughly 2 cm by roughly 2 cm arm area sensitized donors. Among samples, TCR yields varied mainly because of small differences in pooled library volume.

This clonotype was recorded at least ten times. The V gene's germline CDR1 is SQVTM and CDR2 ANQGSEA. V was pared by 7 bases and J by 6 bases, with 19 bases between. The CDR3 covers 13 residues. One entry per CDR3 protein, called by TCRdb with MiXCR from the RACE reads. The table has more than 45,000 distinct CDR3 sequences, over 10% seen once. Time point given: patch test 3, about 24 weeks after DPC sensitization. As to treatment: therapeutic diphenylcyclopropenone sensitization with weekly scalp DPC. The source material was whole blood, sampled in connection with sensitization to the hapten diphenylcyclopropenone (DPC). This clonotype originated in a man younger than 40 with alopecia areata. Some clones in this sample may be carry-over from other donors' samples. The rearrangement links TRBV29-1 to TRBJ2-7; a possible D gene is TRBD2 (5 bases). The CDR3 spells CSAEGLSAAEQYF. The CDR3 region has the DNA TGCAGCGCCGAAGGACTCTCGGCAGCCGAGCAGTACTTC.